These 32 T cell receptor beta chains were sequenced from one sample in a study of blood T cells in healthy people across ages. The authors ran a second PCR of roughly 6 to 12 cycles using a sample-barcoded 5' primer and a J-beta primer mix. TCRdb used MiXCR to reprocess the 5' RACE reads, holding one entry per CDR3 protein. The data contain 1.5 million to 2 million distinct CDR3 sequences, roughly 30% of them singletons. Source material: blood. The receptors originated from a woman aged 30 to 39 in good health.

This clonotype was counted only a few times. The V and J genes are TRBV2 and TRBJ2-3, with D possibly TRBD2 on 5 matching bases. Per the germline V gene, CDR1 is SNHLY and CDR2 is FYNNEI. The CDR3 sequence is 14 residues long. V lost 6 bases and J 6 bases, leaving 16 bases between the germline ends. DNA for the CDR3: TGTGCCAGCAGGCGGGTCTCCAGCAGCGATACGCAGTATTTT. This sequence encodes CASRRVSSSDTQYF.

This chain connects TRBV5-1 to TRBJ2-1; D might be TRBD2 (6 bases). The DNA end lines up better with TRBJ2-7; the J call may be wrong. The CDR3 length is 17 residues. CDR1 and CDR2 (germline): SGHRS, YFSETQ. CDR3 bases: TGCGCCAGCAGCCCGTCCTCTGCGGGGAGCTCCTACAATGAGCAGTACTTC. It codes for CASSPSSAGSSYNEQYF.

This chain links TRBV11-2 with TRBJ2-3, with D possibly matching TRBD1 (6 bases). CDR3 length equals 17 residues. Germline V gene lookup returns CDR1 SGHAT and CDR2 FQNNGV. Between the trimmed V and J ends, which lost 1 base and 6 bases, there was a span of 20 bases. The CDR3 nucleotides read TGTGCCAGCAGCTTAGCACAGGGAGCCGGCCCGTCCGATACGCAGTATTTT. Translating gives CASSLAQGAGPSDTQYF.

Details on this clonotype: A much larger clone differs by one base, so this may be a read error. The chain carries TRBV29-1 and TRBJ1-2, with D possibly matching TRBD1 (6 bases). The CDR3 sequence is 14 residues long. Per germline, CDR1 SQVTM and CDR2 ANQGSEA. The CDR3 is CGVQKSGAYYGYTF. CDR3 nucleotide sequence: TGCGGCGTCCAAAAGTCGGGGGCCTACTATGGCTACACCTTC.

This clonotype occurred a few times. The V gene is TRBV9, the J gene TRBJ1-4; D is undetermined. Germline assignment: CDR1 SGDLS and CDR2 YYNGEE. Trimming cost V 6 bases and J 3 bases, with 15 bases left between them. The CDR3 consists of 15 residues. The CDR3 sequence is CASNRIGEANEKLFF. DNA of the CDR3: TGTGCCAGCAACCGCATCGGAGAGGCTAATGAAAAACTGTTTTTT. Full variable domain (remainder filled in from reference TRBV9 and TRBJ1-4): DSGVTQTPKHLITATGQRVTLRCSPRSGDLSVYWYQQSLDQGLQFLIQYYNGEERAKGNILERFSAQQFPDLHSELNLSSLELGDSALYFCASNRIGEANEKLFFGSGTQLSVL.

The chain combines TRBV14 with TRBJ2-1; TRBD1 is a possible D gene (5 bases). The CDR3 length is 17 residues. Trimming left V 1 base short and J 7 bases short, with 20 bases between. Germline values: CDR1 SGHDN, CDR2 FVKESK. In DNA, the CDR3 is TGTGCCAGCAGCCAAGCGAGTTTGATACCCCCAGGGAATGAGCAGTTCTTC. Its translation is CASSQASLIPPGNEQFF.

This clonotype was observed a handful of times. The chain recombines TRBV12-3 or TRBV12-4 with TRBJ2-7, with unresolved D. V was pared by 6 bases and J by 4 bases, with 16 bases between. The CDR3 consists of 14 residues. CDR3 coding DNA: TGTGCCAGCAGCCCCCTAACGAGTTTATACGAGCAGTACTTC. Its translation is CASSPLTSLYEQYF.

The chain employs TRBV27 and TRBJ2-1; 10 positions agree with TRBD2. V dropped 5 bases and J dropped 7; count of bases not matched to a gene: 11. The germline gives CDR1 MNHEY, CDR2 SMNVEV (reference sequence). The CDR3 sequence is 16 residues long. This CDR3 is CASSTYHSGGFNEQFF. The CDR3 coding sequence is TGTGCCAGCAGTACCTATCATAGCGGGGGGTTTAATGAGCAGTTCTTC.

The chain combines TRBV20-1 with TRBJ2-4; D is ambiguous. This CDR3 has 14 residues. V gave up 6 bases and J gave up 5 bases, with 17 bases separating them. Germline V CDR1 and CDR2: DFQATT, SNEGSKA (reference sequence). The CDR3 loop reads CSAIHPLEENIQYF. CDR3 coding DNA: TGCAGTGCCATCCACCCCCTTGAGGAAAACATTCAGTACTTC.

The J gene is TRBJ2-7, the V gene TRBV20-1; a possible D gene is TRBD1 (5 bases). The CDR3 has 11 residues. Germline V gives CDR1 DFQATT, CDR2 SNEGSKA (reference sequence). V gave up 6 bases and J gave up 3 bases, with 9 bases separating them. The CDR3 here is CSAPGLYEQYF. The CDR3 DNA reads as TGCAGTGCCCCAGGGCTCTACGAGCAGTACTTC.

This clonotype came up many times. This chain uses TRBV4-1 with TRBJ1-2, with TRBD1 matching 9 bases. This CDR3 comprises 17 residues. Trimming took 1 base from V and 2 from J; bases not matched to a gene: 8. The germline gives CDR1 MGHRA, CDR2 YSYEKL. The CDR3 here is CASSQVVQGAANYGYTF. The DNA of the CDR3 is TGCGCCAGCAGCCAAGTAGTACAGGGGGCAGCGAACTATGGCTACACCTTC.

The J gene is TRBJ2-7, the V gene TRBV18; D is uncertain. With 3 bases removed from V and 2 bases from J, the gap between germline ends came to 11 bases. Germline V gene data show CDR1 as KGHSH and CDR2 as LQKENI. The CDR3 has 14 amino acids. The CDR3 loop is CASSPEKTAYEQYF. The DNA of the CDR3 is TGTGCCAGCTCACCGGAGAAGACGGCCTACGAGCAGTACTTC.

This clonotype was picked up a small number of times. The chain uses TRBV12-3 or TRBV12-4 and TRBJ1-5; perhaps TRBD1 as D (5 bases). This CDR3 contains 15 residues. V was shortened by 3 bases and J by 5 bases, with 14 bases between the two germline ends. DNA for the CDR3: TGTGCCAGCAGTTTGGGACCCCACGGGGATCAGCCCCAGCATTTT. It codes for CASSLGPHGDQPQHF.

This clonotype was picked up a small number of times. This rearrangement joins TRBV10-3 to TRBJ2-1, with TRBD2 identical over 14 bases. J lost 15 bases, V lost 2 bases, and 3 bases had no gene match. Germline values: CDR1 ENHRY, CDR2 SYGVKD. The length of the CDR3 is 13 residues. The CDR3 DNA follows: TGTGCCATCAGTGAGGGACTAGCGGGGGGACCGTTCTTC. Protein product: CAISEGLAGGPFF.

The chain links TRBV12-3 or TRBV12-4 to TRBJ2-3; tentatively, D is TRBD1 (6 bases). The CDR3 consists of 14 residues. Trimming took off 6 bases at V and 2 bases at J, with 12 bases between the two ends. This CDR3 reads CASSPDSITDTQYF. CDR3 nucleotides: TGTGCCAGCAGCCCGGACAGCATCACAGATACGCAGTATTTT.

About this clonotype itself: This could be a read error, since a much larger clone is one nucleotide away. The V call is TRBV2, the J call TRBJ2-5, with 7 positions matching TRBD1. This CDR3 is 13 amino acids long. V was pared by 8 bases and J by 2 bases, with 5 bases of the junction left unmatched. CDR1 and CDR2 from the germline V gene are SNHLY and FYNNEI. The CDR3 region has the DNA TGTGCCAGCTCGACAGGGAAGCAAGAGACCCAGTACTTC. Translated, it gives CASSTGKQETQYF.

About this clonotype itself: The junction differs from germline at one of its ends, possibly a read error. This CDR3 is CASSFGAVLNTEAFF. For the CDR3, the DNA is TGTGCCAGCAGTTTCGGGGCAGTTTTGAACACCGAAGCTTTCTTT. The chain joins TRBV12-3 or TRBV12-4 to TRBJ1-1; tentative D call: TRBD1 (5 bases). This CDR3 has 15 amino acids.

There are a few counts of this clonotype. The V call is TRBV5-1, the J call TRBJ2-1, with 13 nucleotides matching TRBD2. Germline CDR1 and CDR2: SGHRS and YFSETQ. The CDR3 contains 15 residues. The V segment lost 6 bases and the J segment 6 bases; nucleotides outside the gene matches: 6. CDR3 amino acids: CASTIRLAGGNEQFF. DNA for the CDR3: TGCGCCAGCACCATCCGACTAGCGGGAGGCAATGAGCAGTTCTTC.

This clonotype has just a few counts. The rearrangement links TRBV5-1 to TRBJ2-7; D not resolved. The CDR3 length is 13 residues. V was pared by 1 base and J by 7 bases, with 12 bases between. Germline V gene lookup returns CDR1 SGHRS and CDR2 YFSETQ. CDR3 sequence (DNA): TGCGCCAGCAGCTTGTCGGAGATGAAGGAGCAGTACTTC. It codes for CASSLSEMKEQYF.

Turning to this clonotype: Compared with germline, one end of the junction differs, possibly owing to a read error. V and J are TRBV7-3 and TRBJ2-1, with D tentatively TRBD2 (6 bases). The CDR3 contains 16 residues. CDR1 is SGHTA and CDR2 is FQGTGA in the germline V gene. The CDR3 nucleotides read TGTGCCAGCAGCTTAACGGCCGGGAGAATCTACAATGGGCAGTTCTTC. Its protein is CASSLTAGRIYNGQFF. Full variable domain (remainder filled in from reference TRBV7-3 and TRBJ2-1): GAGVSQTPSNKVTEKGKYVELRCDPISGHTALYWYRQSLGQGPEFLIYFQGTGAADDSGLPNDRFFAVRPEGSVSTLKIQRTERGDSAVYLCASSLTAGRIYNGQFFGPGTRLTVL.

A few counts support this clonotype. This chain links TRBV15 with TRBJ1-5; no clear D. The CDR3 spans 14 residues. Trimming removed 0 bases at V and 1 base at J, with 4 bases between. From germline, CDR1 is LNHNV and CDR2 YYDKDF (reference sequence). The CDR3 here is CATSRDRSNQPQHF. DNA for the CDR3: TGTGCCACCAGCAGAGACAGGAGCAATCAGCCCCAGCATTTT.

V and J are TRBV2 and TRBJ1-2, with D possibly matching TRBD1 (6 bases). This CDR3 is built from 15 residues. Trimming removed 5 bases from V and 7 bases from J, with 20 bases in between. CDR1 and CDR2 from the germline V gene are SNHLY and FYNNEI. The CDR3 loop is CASSQTTGSSGGYTF. DNA of the CDR3: TGTGCCAGCAGTCAAACGACAGGATCCAGCGGTGGCTACACCTTC.

The CDR3 DNA is TGTGCCAGCAGTCCCAAGTCCGAATATGACACTGAAGCTTTCTTT. Its translation: CASSPKSEYDTEAFF. The chain recombines TRBV27 with TRBJ1-1; D remains ambiguous. CDR1 and CDR2 (germline): MNHEY, SMNVEV (reference sequence). V was trimmed by 5 bases and J by 3 bases, leaving 16 bases between them. This CDR3 spans 15 amino acids.

V usage is TRBV7-2 and J usage is TRBJ2-7, with D possibly being TRBD2 (5 bases). Germline V gene data show CDR1 as SGHTA and CDR2 as FQGNSA. The CDR3 spans 12 residues. Trimming pared 10 bases from V and 1 base from J, leaving 11 bases between. The CDR3: CATRTDSYEQYF. As DNA, the CDR3 is TGTGCCACCAGGACTGATTCCTACGAGCAGTACTTC.

This clonotype was counted many times. This chain joins TRBV14 and TRBJ2-7; no reliable D call. The V and J ends lost 1 base and 7 bases respectively, with 8 bases between them. The V gene's germline CDR1 is SGHDN and CDR2 FVKESK. The CDR3 consists of 12 residues. The CDR3 DNA is TGTGCCAGCAGCCAAGGGAACGGGGAGCAGTACTTC. Encoded protein: CASSQGNGEQYF.

This chain joins TRBV7-9 and TRBJ2-5; D perhaps matches TRBD2 (5 bases). The V end was cut by 1 base, the J end by 3 bases, with 12 bases between. From germline, CDR1 is SEHNR and CDR2 FQNEAQ (reference sequence). CDR3 size: 15 residues. The CDR3 protein is CASSLGFAEEETQYF. In DNA form, the CDR3 reads TGTGCCAGCAGCTTAGGATTTGCGGAGGAAGAGACCCAGTACTTC.

The chain has TRBV20-1 and TRBJ1-4; 10 nucleotides match TRBD1. V shed 5 bases, J shed 8 bases, and the junction held 14 bases outside the gene matches. The germline V gene has CDR1 DFQATT and CDR2 SNEGSKA (reference sequence). The CDR3 is made up of 16 amino acids. In DNA, the CDR3 is TGCAGTGCTTTTCCCTGGGACAGGGGACGAGGAGAAAAACTGTTTTTT. This codes for CSAFPWDRGRGEKLFF.

This clonotype was seen a few times. This rearrangement joins TRBV7-9 to TRBJ1-1; D is ambiguous. The germline V and J ends were trimmed by 6 bases and 11 bases, with 22 bases remaining between them. This CDR3 contains 14 residues. Per germline, CDR1 SEHNR and CDR2 FQNEAQ (reference sequence). This CDR3 reads CASSNDGVKTGAFF. The CDR3 DNA sequence: TGTGCCAGCAGTAACGACGGCGTCAAGACGGGGGCTTTCTTT.

The V and J genes are TRBV14 and TRBJ2-4; D ambiguous. Near its end, the DNA agrees better with TRBJ2-7, so the J call may be wrong. Germline CDR1 SGHDN, CDR2 FVKESK. This CDR3 contains 14 residues. In DNA form, the CDR3 reads TGTGCCAGCAGCCAAGACCTCGGGCTCTCCGAGCAGTACTTC. Translation gives CASSQDLGLSEQYF.

A few counts support this clonotype. V is TRBV20-1 and J is TRBJ1-2; no reliable D call. Germline CDR1 is DFQATT and CDR2 is SNEGSKA (reference sequence). The V gene lost 5 bases and the J gene lost 0 bases, with 10 bases spanning the gap. The CDR3 is 13 residues long. CDR3 DNA sequence: TGCAGTGCTCCCGACAAGGCTAACTATGGCTACACCTTC. Its protein is CSAPDKANYGYTF.

The rearrangement links TRBV28 to TRBJ1-6; D unclear. V lost 6 bases, J lost 7 bases, and 10 bases lay in between. The germline gives CDR1 MDHEN, CDR2 SYDVKM. The CDR3 runs 13 residues. In DNA form, the CDR3 reads TGTGCCAGCAGAGACTACGAGAATTCACCCCTCCACTTT. Translated, it gives CASRDYENSPLHF.

In its sample, this clonotype was seen a few times. The chain joins TRBV6-5 to TRBJ1-6, with D uncertain. The CDR3 sequence is 13 residues long. Germline V gene lookup returns CDR1 MNHEY and CDR2 SVGAGI. Deletions cut 10 bases from V and 0 bases from J, with 7 bases between. CDR3 nucleotides: TGTGCCATCGCACGCTCCTATAATTCACCCCTCCACTTT. Translated, it gives CAIARSYNSPLHF.